A selection of T cell receptor beta chains follows, all from one sample in a study of T cell changes during pregnancy in multiple sclerosis. Generated by immunoSEQ multiplex PCR, the TCRdb table keeps only in-frame clones and is missing some. This sample has about 59,000 clones, with about 83% found just once. The sample consisted of peripheral blood from another person, used as feeder cells. The receptors come from a human donor whose cells served as feeder cells for cultures in a pregnancy study. Both conserved end residues are part of each CDR3. Rows give clone size only sometimes, using once, few, many, or a class for an expanded clone.

v_call | clone_size | cdr3_aa
TRBV5-8 | NA | CASSWGTPGGEKLFF
TRBV5-1 | NA | CASSLVGQGFGETQYF
TRBV4-1 | once | CASSQERRGRGNTEAFF
TRBV9 | once | CASSEGRGSGYNTGELFF
TRBV7-6 | NA | CASSPRQGYADNEQFF
TRBV19 | NA | CASSRALSEEKLFF
TRBV2 | NA | CASIKIETQYF
TRBV6-5 | NA | CASTPPGTDTQYF
TRBV18 | NA | CASSPATDLNYGYTF
TRBV7-3 | once | CASSPNGGRQETQYF
TRBV29-1 | NA | CSVPKVTGWQETQYF
TRBV10-3 | NA | CAISGVWIYGYTF
TRBV25-1 | NA | CASKSGNTEAFF
TRBV30 | NA | CAWSGRSMPLSSYNSPLHF
TRBV6-1 | NA | CASYPGGAMGPEAFF
TRBV7-9 | NA | CASSAGTSAIINEQFF
TRBV29-1 | NA | CSGGTGEELYGYTF
TRBV28 | NA | CASNLGGGSYNEQFF
TRBV4-1 | NA | CASSQDGGLGNQPQHF
TRBV5-1 | few | CASSLQWGANTEAFF
TRBV14 | once | CASKRGGAGFYEQYF
TRBV29-1 | NA | CSVDWLAGANEQFF
TRBV15 | few | CATSLTGGDTEAFF
TRBV30 | NA | CAWSPQGPDTQYF
TRBV6-1 | NA | CASRGGQTNTGELFF
TRBV18 | NA | CASSPGTGPHQGQHF
TRBV5-4 | NA | CASSLGDRGYTF
TRBV21-1 | NA | CASNKGTGGLLNTGELFF
TRBV2 | NA | CASTLALQGALAGANVLTF